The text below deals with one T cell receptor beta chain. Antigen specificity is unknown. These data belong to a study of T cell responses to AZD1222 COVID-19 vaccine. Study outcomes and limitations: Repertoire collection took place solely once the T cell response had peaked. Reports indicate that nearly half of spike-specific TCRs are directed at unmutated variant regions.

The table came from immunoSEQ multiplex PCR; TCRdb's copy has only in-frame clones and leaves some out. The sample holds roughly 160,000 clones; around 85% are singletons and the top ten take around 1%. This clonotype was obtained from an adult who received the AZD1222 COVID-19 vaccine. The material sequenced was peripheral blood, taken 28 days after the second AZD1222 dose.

The DNA of the CDR3 is TGTGCCAGCAGCCCGGGGGGTGAGGCCTATGGCTACACCTTC. This codes for CASSPGGEAYGYTF. The chain combines TRBV7-6 with TRBJ1-2, with a weak D call TRBD1 (5 bases). This CDR3 is 14 amino acids long. The V end was cut by 5 bases, the J end by 4 bases, with 14 bases between. CDR1 SGHVS and CDR2 FNYEAQ come from the germline V gene.